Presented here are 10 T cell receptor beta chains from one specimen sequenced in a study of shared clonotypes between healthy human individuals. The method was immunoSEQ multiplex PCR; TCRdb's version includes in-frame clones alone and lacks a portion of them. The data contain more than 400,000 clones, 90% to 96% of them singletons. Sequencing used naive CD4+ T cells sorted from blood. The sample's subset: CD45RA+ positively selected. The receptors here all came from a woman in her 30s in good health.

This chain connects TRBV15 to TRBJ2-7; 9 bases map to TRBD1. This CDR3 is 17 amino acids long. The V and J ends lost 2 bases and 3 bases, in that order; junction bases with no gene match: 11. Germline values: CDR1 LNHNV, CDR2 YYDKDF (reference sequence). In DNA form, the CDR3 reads TGTGCCACCAGCAGAAGTCCGGGACAGGGCTCCTTCTACGAGCAGTACTTC. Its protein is CATSRSPGQGSFYEQYF. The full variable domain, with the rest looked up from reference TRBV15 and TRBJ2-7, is DAMVIQNPRYQVTQFGKPVTLSCSQTLNHNVMYWYQQKSSQAPKLLFHYYDKDFNNEADTPDNFQSRRPNTSFCFLDIRSPGLGDTAMYLCATSRSPGQGSFYEQYFGPGTRLTVT.

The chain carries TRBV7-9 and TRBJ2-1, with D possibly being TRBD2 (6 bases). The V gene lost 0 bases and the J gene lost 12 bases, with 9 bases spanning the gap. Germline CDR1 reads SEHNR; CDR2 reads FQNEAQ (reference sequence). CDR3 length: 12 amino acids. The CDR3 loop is CASSLALEGQFF. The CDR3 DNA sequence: TGTGCCAGCAGCTTAGCATTGGAGGGGCAGTTCTTC.

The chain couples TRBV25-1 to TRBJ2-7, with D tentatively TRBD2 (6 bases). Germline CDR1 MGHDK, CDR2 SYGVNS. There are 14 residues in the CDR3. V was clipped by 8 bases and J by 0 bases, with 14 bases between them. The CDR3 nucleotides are TGTGCCAGCTCCACGACTAGAAGCTCCTACGAGCAGTACTTC. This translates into CASSTTRSSYEQYF.

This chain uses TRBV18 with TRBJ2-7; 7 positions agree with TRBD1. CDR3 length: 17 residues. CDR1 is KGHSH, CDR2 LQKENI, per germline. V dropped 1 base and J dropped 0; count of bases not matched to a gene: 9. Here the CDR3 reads CASSPQAGTESSYEQYF. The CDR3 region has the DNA TGTGCCAGCTCACCACAGGCCGGGACAGAGAGCTCCTACGAGCAGTACTTC.

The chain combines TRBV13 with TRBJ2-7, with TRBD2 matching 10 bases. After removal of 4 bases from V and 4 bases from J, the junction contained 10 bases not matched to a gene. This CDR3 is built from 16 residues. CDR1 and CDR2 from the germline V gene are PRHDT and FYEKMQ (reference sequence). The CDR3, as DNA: TGTGCCAGCAGCTCGGGACTAGCGCCTAAGCCTTACGAGCAGTACTTC. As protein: CASSSGLAPKPYEQYF. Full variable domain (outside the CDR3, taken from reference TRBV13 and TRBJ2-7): AAGVIQSPRHLIKEKRETATLKCYPIPRHDTVYWYQQGPGQDPQFLISFYEKMQSDKGSIPDRFSAQQFSDYHSELNMSSLELGDSALYFCASSSGLAPKPYEQYFGPGTRLTVT.

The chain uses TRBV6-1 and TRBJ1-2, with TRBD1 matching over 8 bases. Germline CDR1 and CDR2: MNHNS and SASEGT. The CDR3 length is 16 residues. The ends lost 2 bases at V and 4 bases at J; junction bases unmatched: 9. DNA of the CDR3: TGTGCCAGCAGTGAATTTCCAGGGGGCGTTTTCTATGGCTACACCTTC. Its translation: CASSEFPGGVFYGYTF.

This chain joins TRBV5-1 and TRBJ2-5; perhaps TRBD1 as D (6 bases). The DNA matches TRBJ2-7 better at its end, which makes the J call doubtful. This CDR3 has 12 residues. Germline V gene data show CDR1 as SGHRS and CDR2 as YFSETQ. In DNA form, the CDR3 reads TGCGCCAGCAGCTCACAGGGCTCCGAGCAGTACTTC. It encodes CASSSQGSEQYF.

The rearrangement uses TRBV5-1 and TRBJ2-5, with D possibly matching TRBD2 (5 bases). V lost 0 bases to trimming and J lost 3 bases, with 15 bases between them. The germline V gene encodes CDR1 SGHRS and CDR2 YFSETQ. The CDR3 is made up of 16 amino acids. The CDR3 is CASSLDPGWLEETQYF. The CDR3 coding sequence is TGCGCCAGCAGCTTGGATCCGGGATGGCTTGAAGAGACCCAGTACTTC.

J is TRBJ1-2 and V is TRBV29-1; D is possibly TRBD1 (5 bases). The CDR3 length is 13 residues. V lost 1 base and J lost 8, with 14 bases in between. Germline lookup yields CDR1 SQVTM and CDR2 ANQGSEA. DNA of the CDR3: TGCAGCGTTGAAGTGGGAGGGGTGCGCGGCTACACCTTC. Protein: CSVEVGGVRGYTF.

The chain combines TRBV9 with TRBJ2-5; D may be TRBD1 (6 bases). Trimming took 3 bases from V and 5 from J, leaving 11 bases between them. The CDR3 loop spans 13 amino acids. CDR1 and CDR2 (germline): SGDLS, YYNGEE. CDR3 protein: CASSATGYETQYF. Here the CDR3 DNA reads TGTGCCAGCAGCGCCACAGGGTACGAGACCCAGTACTTC.